Below, 31 T cell receptor beta chains from the same sample are listed, as sequenced in a study of shared clonotypes between healthy human individuals. CD8 cells regarded as naive lacked CD45RO, were positively chosen for CCR7, and omitted terminally differentiated effector memory CD45RA+ cells. This table comes from immunoSEQ multiplex PCR, and its TCRdb copy is limited to in-frame clones, with some not included. The table shows millions of clones, with about 95% occurring only once. Sequenced: naive CD8+ T cells sorted from blood. These receptors all come from a man between 18 and 29 years old in good health.

The chain recombines TRBV2 with TRBJ2-1, with D possibly being TRBD2 (5 bases). Germline CDR1 reads SNHLY; CDR2 reads FYNNEI. The V end lost 2 bases, the J end lost 3 bases, and 11 bases lay between the germline ends. The CDR3 sequence is 15 residues long. CDR3 residues: CASSETIAYYNEQFF. CDR3 nucleotides: TGTGCCAGCAGTGAAACGATAGCGTACTACAATGAGCAGTTCTTC. The whole variable domain, filled in from reference TRBV2 and TRBJ2-1, reads EPEVTQTPSHQVTQMGQEVILRCVPISNHLYFYWYRQILGQKVEFLVSFYNNEISEKSEIFDDQFSVERPDGSNFTLKIRSTKLEDSAMYFCASSETIAYYNEQFFGPGTRLTVL.

The chain recombines TRBV4-1 with TRBJ2-5; D remains unclear. The germline V gene has CDR1 MGHRA and CDR2 YSYEKL. The CDR3 loop spans 14 amino acids. Trimming took 0 bases from V and 5 from J, leaving 10 bases between them. The CDR3 region is CASSQDGSSETQYF. DNA of the CDR3: TGCGCCAGCAGCCAAGATGGTAGTTCGGAGACCCAGTACTTC.

The chain carries TRBV7-9 and TRBJ1-6; D remains ambiguous. The CDR3 length is 15 residues. Trimming stripped 1 base from V and 9 bases from J, with 13 bases between. The germline V gene has CDR1 SEHNR and CDR2 FQNEAQ (reference sequence). The CDR3 nucleotides read TGTGCCAGCAGCTTAGTAACTGAGGCTATTTCACCCCTCCACTTT. This codes for CASSLVTEAISPLHF.

The chain recombines TRBV6-5 with TRBJ2-7; 7 positions agree with TRBD2. This CDR3 spans 14 amino acids. Trimming cost V 6 bases and J 2 bases; bases outside gene matches: 7. Germline CDR1 MNHEY, CDR2 SVGAGI. Here the CDR3 reads CASSPSGNPYEQYF. For the CDR3, the DNA is TGTGCCAGCAGCCCGAGCGGGAACCCCTACGAGCAGTACTTC.

With regard to this clone: This specimen includes other DNA sequences encoding the same CDR3. The chain links TRBV5-1 to TRBJ2-7; TRBD2 agrees at 11 bases. Germline V CDR1 and CDR2: SGHRS, YFSETQ. Unmatched junction bases numbered 7, after V lost 0 bases and J lost 2 bases. The CDR3 consists of 17 residues. CDR3: CASSLVGLAEGTYEQYF. As DNA, the CDR3 is TGCGCCAGCAGCTTGGTGGGACTAGCGGAGGGAACCTACGAGCAGTACTTC. The full variable domain, rest sourced from reference TRBV5-1 and TRBJ2-7, is KAGVTQTPRYLIKTRGQQVTLSCSPISGHRSVSWYQQTPGQGLQFLFEYFSETQRNKGNFPGRFSGRQFSNSRSEMNVSTLELGDSALYLCASSLVGLAEGTYEQYFGPGTRLTVT.

This chain uses TRBV4-1 with TRBJ1-4; D gene unclear. The CDR3 is made up of 14 amino acids. The V gene's germline CDR1 is MGHRA and CDR2 YSYEKL. With 7 bases removed from V and 0 bases from J, the gap between germline ends came to 9 bases. The CDR3 reads CASTVTATNEKLFF. The CDR3 region has the DNA TGCGCCAGCACCGTGACGGCAACTAATGAAAAACTGTTTTTT.

The sample holds one count of this clone. Distinct nucleotide sequences in the sample also encode this CDR3. This sequence joins TRBV4-3 and TRBJ1-2, with unresolved D. This CDR3 comprises 13 residues. Trimming removed 0 bases at V and 4 bases at J, with 6 bases between. Germline V gene data show CDR1 as LGHNA and CDR2 as YSLEER. The CDR3: CASSQEGSYGYTF. The CDR3 nucleotides are TGCGCCAGCAGCCAAGAAGGGTCCTATGGCTACACCTTC.

Concerning this clone: This sample also contains other DNA sequences that code for the same CDR3. The V and J genes are TRBV7-9 and TRBJ2-7, with 9 bases aligning to TRBD1. Losses at the gene ends were 1 base for V and 2 bases for J; bases not matched to a gene: 0. This CDR3 contains 14 residues. The germline gives CDR1 SEHNR, CDR2 FQNEAQ (reference sequence). The CDR3 reads CASSLDRGPYEQYF. In nucleotides, the CDR3 is TGTGCCAGCAGCTTAGACAGGGGGCCCTACGAGCAGTACTTC.

The rearrangement uses TRBV27 and TRBJ2-7, with D perhaps assigned TRBD1 or TRBD2 (5 bases each). The CDR3 is 15 amino acids. Germline assignment: CDR1 MNHEY and CDR2 SMNVEV (reference sequence). Trimming cost V 2 bases and J 2 bases, with 13 bases left between them. The CDR3 sequence: CASSLEGVGTYEQYF. CDR3 coding DNA: TGTGCCAGCAGTTTAGAAGGGGTCGGGACCTACGAGCAGTACTTC.

The chain combines TRBV7-2 with TRBJ2-7; D gene uncertain. The CDR3 is 14 amino acids. The V end lost 3 bases, the J end lost 2 bases, and 11 bases lay between the germline ends. The germline gives CDR1 SGHTA, CDR2 FQGNSA. This CDR3 reads CASSFPGNTYEQYF. The CDR3 bases are TGTGCCAGCAGCTTCCCAGGAAATACCTACGAGCAGTACTTC.

This chain links TRBV7-9 with TRBJ2-1; D is ambiguous. Germline CDR1 and CDR2: SEHNR and FQNEAQ (reference sequence). This CDR3 is built from 14 residues. Trimming took off 7 bases at V and 6 bases at J, with 16 bases between the two ends. This CDR3 is CASNTPGLGNEQFF. Here the CDR3 DNA reads TGTGCCAGCAACACCCCTGGGTTGGGCAATGAGCAGTTCTTC.

The chain uses TRBV19 and TRBJ1-6; TRBD1 agrees at 9 bases. The V and J ends lost 3 bases and 8 bases, in that order; junction bases with no gene match: 8. The CDR3 totals 16 residues. CDR1 is LNHDA, CDR2 SQIVND, per germline (reference sequence). This CDR3 reads CASSIPDRGRDSPLHF. The DNA of the CDR3 is TGTGCCAGTAGTATCCCTGACAGGGGGAGAGATTCACCCCTCCACTTT.

This chain uses TRBV4-1 with TRBJ2-1, with TRBD2 identical over 8 bases. The CDR3 spans 16 residues. After removal of 1 base from V and 4 bases from J, the junction contained 6 bases not matched to a gene. In germline, CDR1 is MGHRA, CDR2 YSYEKL. For the CDR3, the DNA is TGCGCCAGCAGCCAAGTCGGGGGACTAGGGTACAATGAGCAGTTCTTC. Amino acid sequence: CASSQVGGLGYNEQFF.

The rearrangement uses TRBV7-9 and TRBJ1-1; D is possibly TRBD1 (6 bases). Between the trimmed V and J ends, which lost 5 bases and 11 bases, there was a span of 24 bases. CDR3 length equals 15 residues. Germline V gene sequence: CDR1 SEHNR, CDR2 FQNEAQ (reference sequence). CDR3 DNA: TGTGCCAGCAGCGCAAGTACAGGACAGACCCATTTGGCTTTCTTT. Protein product: CASSASTGQTHLAFF.

V gene TRBV12-5 combines with J gene TRBJ2-1; D is possibly TRBD2 (5 bases). CDR3 length equals 16 residues. Germline values: CDR1 LGHNT, CDR2 FRNRAP. Trimming removed 3 bases from V and 0 bases from J, with 12 bases in between. The CDR3 coding sequence is TGTGCTAGTGGTTTTCCCGGACTGAACTCCTACAATGAGCAGTTCTTC. This translates into CASGFPGLNSYNEQFF.

To note about this clone: The identical CDR3 is also encoded by other nucleotide sequences in the sample. This rearrangement joins TRBV27 to TRBJ2-2; no reliable D call. CDR3 length: 11 amino acids. Germline values: CDR1 MNHEY, CDR2 SMNVEV (reference sequence). The V and J ends lost 3 bases and 5 bases respectively, with 1 base between them. This CDR3 is CASSFTGELFF. The DNA of the CDR3 is TGTGCCAGCAGTTTTACCGGGGAGCTGTTTTTT.

CDR3 in DNA: TGTGCCAGCAGCTTAGATGGTAATAGCGGGATATTCACAGATACGCAGTATTTT. Protein product: CASSLDGNSGIFTDTQYF. The gene calls are TRBV7-2 and TRBJ2-3; 8 bases map to TRBD2. CDR3 length: 18 amino acids. Germline CDR1 reads SGHTA; CDR2 reads FQGNSA. The junction had 11 bases not matched to a gene; V was cut back by 1 base and J by 2 bases.

CDR3 DNA: TGTGCCAGCAGTGACACGGACATCCTCCCCGCCGAGCAGTACTTC. Translated, it gives CASSDTDILPAEQYF. The chain recombines TRBV2 with TRBJ2-7, with D perhaps matching TRBD1 (5 bases). CDR3 size: 15 residues. V lost 3 bases to trimming and J lost 6 bases, with 18 bases between them. The germline gives CDR1 SNHLY, CDR2 FYNNEI.

This clone was observed once. V is TRBV4-1 and J is TRBJ1-5; D call uncertain. Germline lookup yields CDR1 MGHRA and CDR2 YSYEKL. Between the trimmed V and J ends, which lost 0 bases and 8 bases, there was a span of 8 bases. The CDR3 contains 13 residues. This CDR3 reads CASSQEVGKPQHF. CDR3 bases: TGCGCCAGCAGCCAAGAAGTTGGGAAGCCCCAGCATTTT.

Remarks on this clone: The same CDR3 arises from other DNA sequences in this sample as well. The rearrangement links TRBV9 to TRBJ2-2, with D uncertain. V gave up 0 bases and J gave up 6 bases, with 3 bases separating them. The germline CDR1 and CDR2 sequences are SGDLS and YYNGEE. The CDR3 loop spans 12 amino acids. In nucleotides, the CDR3 is TGTGCCAGCAGCGTAGAACCCGGGGAGCTGTTTTTT. Protein: CASSVEPGELFF.

The rearrangement links TRBV5-6 to TRBJ2-7, with TRBD1 identical over 9 bases. Germline CDR1 and CDR2: SGHDT and YYEEEE. This CDR3 contains 13 residues. J was trimmed by 5 bases and V by 3 bases; bases with no gene match: 3. DNA of the CDR3: TGTGCCAGCAGCTGGACAGGGGAGAACGAGCAGTACTTC. Residues: CASSWTGENEQYF.

This chain joins TRBV4-1 and TRBJ2-7, with D hard to call. The CDR3 contains 15 residues. V was cut by 4 bases and J by 6 bases, with 19 bases left in between. Germline V CDR1 and CDR2: MGHRA, YSYEKL. The CDR3 region is CASSPESVNTLEQYF. CDR3 coding DNA: TGCGCCAGCAGCCCGGAGAGCGTAAACACACTCGAGCAGTACTTC.

The CDR3 loop is CASSPLLDRAVSAFF. CDR3 in DNA: TGTGCCAGCAGTCCCCTCTTGGACAGGGCGGTGAGCGCTTTCTTT. The V call is TRBV27, the J call TRBJ1-1; 8 bases line up with TRBD1. CDR1 MNHEY and CDR2 SMNVEV come from the germline V gene (reference sequence). With V trimmed by 5 bases and J by 11 bases, 16 bases remained unmatched. CDR3 length: 15 residues.

In this sample, this clone turned up once. This rearrangement joins TRBV7-9 to TRBJ1-4; 7 positions match TRBD1. The ends lost 3 bases at V and 4 bases at J; junction bases unmatched: 2. Germline values: CDR1 SEHNR, CDR2 FQNEAQ (reference sequence). The CDR3 totals 14 residues. CDR3 sequence (DNA): TGTGCCAGCAGCTTGACAGGGTATAATGAAAAACTGTTTTTT. Translation: CASSLTGYNEKLFF.

The chain joins TRBV27 to TRBJ2-7; D may be TRBD1 or TRBD2 (5 bases each). The V end lost 3 bases, the J end lost 7 bases, and 13 bases lay between the germline ends. Germline values: CDR1 MNHEY, CDR2 SMNVEV (reference sequence). CDR3 length: 13 amino acids. CDR3 nucleotides: TGTGCCAGCAGTTTTTCGGGACCGCAAGAGCAGTACTTC. Translation gives CASSFSGPQEQYF.

The rearrangement uses TRBV5-1 and TRBJ2-2; the D is unclear. CDR3 length: 15 amino acids. Trimming took 0 bases from V and 4 from J, leaving 10 bases between them. The germline gives CDR1 SGHRS, CDR2 YFSETQ. The CDR3 DNA follows: TGCGCCAGCAGCTTGGCGGGTAGCTCCACCGGGGAGCTGTTTTTT. Protein product: CASSLAGSSTGELFF.

CDR3 sequence reads: CASSPYGTSANEQYF. Written as DNA, the CDR3 is TGTGCCAGCAGCCCCTACGGGACTAGCGCTAACGAGCAGTACTTC. This sequence joins TRBV13 and TRBJ2-7, with 10 nucleotides matching TRBD2. Germline V CDR1 and CDR2: PRHDT, FYEKMQ (reference sequence). The CDR3 loop spans 15 amino acids. Germline trimming cut 5 bases from V and 5 bases from J; bases unmatched to any gene: 9.

On this clone: The same CDR3 is also encoded by other DNA sequences in this sample. The chain employs TRBV2 and TRBJ1-1; the D is unclear. Per the germline V gene, CDR1 is SNHLY and CDR2 is FYNNEI. V was clipped by 0 bases and J by 6 bases, with 8 bases between them. This CDR3 has 13 residues. The CDR3, as DNA: TGTGCCAGCAGTGAAGCTTGGGGATCTGAAGCTTTCTTT. It is translated as CASSEAWGSEAFF.

This clone occurred once. The V and J genes are TRBV5-6 and TRBJ2-7; D remains ambiguous. CDR3 length equals 14 residues. The germline V gene has CDR1 SGHDT and CDR2 YYEEEE. Trimming cost V 4 bases and J 2 bases, with 13 bases left between them. CDR3 nucleotides: TGTGCCAGCAGCCCTGCCTTCACCCCCTACGAGCAGTACTTC. It yields the protein CASSPAFTPYEQYF. Variable domain in full (rest from reference TRBV5-6 and TRBJ2-7): DAGVTQSPTHLIKTRGQQVTLRCSPKSGHDTVSWYQQALGQGPQFIFQYYEEEERQRGNFPDRFSGHQFPNYSSELNVNALLLGDSALYLCASSPAFTPYEQYFGPGTRLTVT.

On this clone itself: This CDR3 is also generated by other DNA sequences in the sample. This sequence joins TRBV13 and TRBJ1-1; D perhaps matches TRBD1 (6 bases). The CDR3 has 14 residues. Germline CDR1 is PRHDT and CDR2 is FYEKMQ (reference sequence). V lost 3 bases and J lost 2, with 10 bases in between. CDR3 sequence reads: CASSFSTGNTEAFF. The CDR3 bases are TGTGCCAGCAGCTTCTCGACAGGTAACACTGAAGCTTTCTTT.

J is TRBJ2-1 and V is TRBV30; no clear D gene. The CDR3 has 12 residues. Germline CDR1 GTSNPN, CDR2 SVGIG (reference sequence). V was pared by 0 bases and J by 9 bases, with 9 bases between. CDR3 in amino acids: CAWSVRPPEQFF. CDR3 bases: TGTGCCTGGAGTGTCCGCCCCCCTGAGCAGTTCTTC.